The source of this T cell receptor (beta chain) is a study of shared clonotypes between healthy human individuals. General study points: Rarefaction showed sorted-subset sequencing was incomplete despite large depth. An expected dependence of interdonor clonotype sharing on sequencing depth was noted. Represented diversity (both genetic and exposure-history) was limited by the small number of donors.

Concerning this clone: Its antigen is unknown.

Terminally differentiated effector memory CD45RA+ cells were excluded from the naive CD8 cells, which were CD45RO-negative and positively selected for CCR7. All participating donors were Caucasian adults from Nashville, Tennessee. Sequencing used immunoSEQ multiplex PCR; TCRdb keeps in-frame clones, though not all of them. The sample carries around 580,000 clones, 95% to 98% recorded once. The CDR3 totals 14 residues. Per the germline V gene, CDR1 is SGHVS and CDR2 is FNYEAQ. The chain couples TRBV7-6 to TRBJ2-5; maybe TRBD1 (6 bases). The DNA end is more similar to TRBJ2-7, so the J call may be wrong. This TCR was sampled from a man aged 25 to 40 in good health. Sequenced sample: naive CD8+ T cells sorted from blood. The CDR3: CASSPTGTSYEQYF. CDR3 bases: TGTGCCAGCAGCCCTACCGGGACATCCTACGAGCAGTACTTC.